These 19 T cell receptor beta chains share one sample of origin, sequenced in a study of blood T cell repertoires in COVID-19. Clones were read by immunoSEQ multiplex PCR, and TCRdb kept only the in-frame ones, dropping some. The sample consists of hundreds of thousands of clones, over 80% of them appearing once. The specimen sequenced was peripheral blood. These receptors were collected from a woman under 30 with acute or convalescent COVID-19.

This clone was detected only once. The chain has TRBV30 and TRBJ1-1; the D gene is possibly TRBD1 (5 bases). In germline, CDR1 is GTSNPN, CDR2 SVGIG (reference sequence). Trimming pared 0 bases from V and 9 bases from J, leaving 23 bases between. The CDR3 is 16 amino acids. The CDR3 bases are TGTGCCTGGAGTGTACTAGGAGGGGTTGAGGGTAGGCAAGCTTTCTTT. Protein: CAWSVLGGVEGRQAFF. The full variable domain, completed using reference TRBV30 and TRBJ1-1, is SQTIHQWPATLVQPVGSPLSLECTVEGTSNPNLYWYRQAAGRGLQLLFYSVGIGQISSEVPQNLSASRPQDRQFILSSKKLLLSDSGFYLCAWSVLGGVEGRQAFFGQGTRLTVV.

Comment on this clone: The sample carries other DNA sequences with the same CDR3. The rearrangement uses TRBV18 and TRBJ1-2, with TRBD1 as a possible D gene (5 bases). CDR3 length: 14 amino acids. The V and J ends lost 3 bases and 4 bases respectively, with 12 bases between them. Germline V gene lookup returns CDR1 KGHSH and CDR2 LQKENI. The CDR3 DNA reads TGTGCCAGCTCACCGGACGGGGGACTCTATGGCTACACCTTC. Protein sequence: CASSPDGGLYGYTF.

The rearrangement joins TRBV19 to TRBJ1-1; D perhaps matches TRBD1 (6 bases). Germline lookup yields CDR1 LNHDA and CDR2 SQIVND (reference sequence). Trimming cost V 3 bases and J 4 bases, with 21 bases left between them. The CDR3 extends over 17 amino acids. The CDR3, as DNA: TGTGCCAGTAGTATCGGTTATCCCCCGACCAGGGGCACTGAAGCTTTCTTT. Translating it yields CASSIGYPPTRGTEAFF.

The rearrangement joins TRBV5-1 to TRBJ2-1; D may be TRBD2 (6 bases). Germline-derived CDR1 and CDR2 are SGHRS and YFSETQ. The CDR3 loop spans 16 amino acids. Deletions cut 4 bases from V and 0 bases from J, with 14 bases between. Written as DNA, the CDR3 is TGCGCCAGCAGCGGGGGGACGGGCGGCTCCTACAATGAGCAGTTCTTC. Translating gives CASSGGTGGSYNEQFF.

About this clone itself: One junction end disagrees with the germline gene, perhaps due to a read error. The chain has TRBV5-6 and TRBJ2-4, with no clear D. Germline assignment: CDR1 SGHDT and CDR2 YYEEEE. The CDR3 is 13 amino acids. The CDR3 nucleotides read TGTGCCAGCAGCTACCTCCGAGGAAGTTTCGCGGACTTC. Its protein product is CASSYLRGSFADF.

The sample holds one count of this clone. This sequence joins TRBV29-1 and TRBJ1-1; D ambiguous. Looked up from germline, CDR1 is SQVTM and CDR2 is ANQGSEA. V lost 5 bases and J lost 1, with 5 bases in between. The CDR3 spans 11 residues. This CDR3 reads CSVIRNTEAFF. The CDR3 DNA is TGCAGCGTTATCAGGAACACTGAAGCTTTCTTT. Drawing the rest from reference TRBV29-1 and TRBJ1-1, the complete variable domain is SAVISQKPSRDICQRGTSLTIQCQVDSQVTMMFWYRQQPGQSLTLIATANQGSEATYESGFVIDKFPISRPNLTFSTLTVSNMSPEDSSIYLCSVIRNTEAFFGQGTRLTVV.

The genes are TRBV2 and TRBJ1-6; 9 positions agree with TRBD1. The CDR3 extends over 15 amino acids. The germline CDR1 and CDR2 sequences are SNHLY and FYNNEI. J gave up 9 bases and V 5 bases, and 8 bases lay outside the gene matches. CDR3 coding DNA: TGTGCCAGCAGTAACGGACAGGGGAGTGTTTCACCCCTCCACTTT. This codes for CASSNGQGSVSPLHF.

This chain joins TRBV5-6 and TRBJ2-7; 12 nucleotides align to TRBD1. The CDR3 has 14 residues. CDR1 and CDR2 from the germline V gene are SGHDT and YYEEEE. J gave up 7 bases and V 7 bases, and 9 bases lay outside the gene matches. CDR3 in amino acids: CASHSGQGAGEQYF. The CDR3 coding sequence is TGTGCCAGCCACTCGGGACAGGGGGCGGGGGAGCAGTACTTC.

The chain combines TRBV30 with TRBJ1-5; D unresolved. Germline V lookup: CDR1 GTSNPN, CDR2 SVGIG (reference sequence). V gave up 1 base and J gave up 0 bases, with 10 bases separating them. The CDR3 loop spans 15 amino acids. The CDR3 coding sequence is TGTGCCTGGAGTGCTGGGCAGATTAGCAATCAGCCCCAGCATTTT. As protein: CAWSAGQISNQPQHF.

The chain carries TRBV7-7 and TRBJ2-1; 8 bases match TRBD2. CDR3 length: 17 residues. Germline CDR1 reads SSHAT; CDR2 reads FNYEAQ (reference sequence). V trimming: 0 bases; J trimming: 5 bases; junction bases outside the gene matches: 9. The CDR3: CASSLASQRGTNNEQFF. CDR3 coding DNA: TGTGCCAGCAGCTTAGCCTCACAGCGGGGGACCAACAATGAGCAGTTCTTC.

The rearrangement joins TRBV12-5 to TRBJ1-3; 9 bases agree with TRBD1. The CDR3 is made up of 18 amino acids. Germline V gives CDR1 LGHNT, CDR2 FRNRAP. V lost 1 base to trimming and J lost 3 bases; unmatched junction nucleotides: 10. The CDR3 region has the DNA TGTGCTAGTGGTTTGGCCACACCCGGGACAGGGAATGGAAACACCATATATTTT. It codes for CASGLATPGTGNGNTIYF.

This chain's CDR3 is CASWTAGNTIYF. The CDR3 DNA is TGTGCCTCGTGGACAGCTGGAAACACCATATATTTT. The J gene is TRBJ1-3, the V gene TRBV6-5; the D gene is possibly TRBD1 (6 bases). V lost 11 bases and J 2 bases, leaving 10 bases between the germline ends. The V gene's germline CDR1 is MNHEY and CDR2 SVGAGI. There are 12 residues in the CDR3.

V is TRBV13 and J is TRBJ2-3; TRBD2 is a possible D gene (5 bases). Trimming removed 5 bases at V and 3 bases at J, with 21 bases between. Germline V lookup: CDR1 PRHDT, CDR2 FYEKMQ (reference sequence). The CDR3 totals 17 residues. CDR3 region: CASSRLGFLAQTDTQYF. In DNA, the CDR3 is TGTGCCAGCAGCCGCCTGGGCTTTTTAGCGCAGACAGATACGCAGTATTTT.

This sequence joins TRBV5-4 and TRBJ2-5, with D possibly matching TRBD2 (6 bases). The CDR3 covers 15 residues. Germline-derived CDR1 and CDR2 are SGHNT and YYREEE (reference sequence). V shed 6 bases and J shed 5 bases, with 20 bases lying between them. This CDR3 is CASTMAQTRMETQYF. CDR3 DNA sequence: TGTGCCAGCACCATGGCCCAGACTAGAATGGAGACCCAGTACTTC. The variable domain in full, completed from reference TRBV5-4 and TRBJ2-5, reads ETGVTQSPTHLIKTRGQQVTLRCSSQSGHNTVSWYQQALGQGPQFIFQYYREEENGRGNFPPRFSGLQFPNYSSELNVNALELDDSALYLCASTMAQTRMETQYFGPGTRLLVL.

The chain employs TRBV5-1 and TRBJ2-4, with 8 bases that match TRBD2. Germline trimming cut 3 bases from V and 3 bases from J; bases unmatched to any gene: 2. Germline V gene data show CDR1 as SGHRS and CDR2 as YFSETQ. The CDR3 contains 14 residues. The CDR3 protein is CASSWGTSKNIQYF. CDR3 coding DNA: TGCGCCAGCAGCTGGGGGACTAGCAAAAACATTCAGTACTTC.

The chain's CDR3 is CASSSSGTSIGELFF. CDR3 nucleotides: TGTGCCAGCAGTTCCTCCGGGACTAGCATCGGGGAGCTGTTTTTT. The genes are TRBV6-2 or TRBV6-3 and TRBJ2-2, with TRBD2 matching over 9 bases. Germline CDR1 MNHEY, CDR2 SVGEGT. V dropped 4 bases and J dropped 7; count of bases not matched to a gene: 7. The CDR3 covers 15 residues.

This chain links TRBV7-3 with TRBJ2-3, with 8 bases fitting TRBD2. Germline V gives CDR1 SGHTA, CDR2 FQGTGA. The CDR3 has 14 amino acids. V was clipped by 5 bases and J by 8 bases; unmatched bases: 9. The CDR3 DNA is TGTGCCAGCAGCCTCCGGGGGGGTATCGGTACGCAGTATTTT. It specifies CASSLRGGIGTQYF. The entire variable domain, with the rest obtained from reference TRBV7-3 and TRBJ2-3, is as follows: GAGVSQTPSNKVTEKGKYVELRCDPISGHTALYWYRQSLGQGPEFLIYFQGTGAADDSGLPNDRFFAVRPEGSVSTLKIQRTERGDSAVYLCASSLRGGIGTQYFGPGTRLTVL.

The chain combines TRBV7-8 with TRBJ1-2; a possible D gene is TRBD1 (6 bases). Germline CDR1 is SGHVS and CDR2 is FQNEAQ. V was clipped by 4 bases and J by 4 bases, with 13 bases between them. The CDR3 is 14 amino acids. For the CDR3, the DNA is TGTGCCAGCAGCTATACGGGGGGGGCCTATGGCTACACCTTC. Its translation is CASSYTGGAYGYTF.

This rearrangement joins TRBV24-1 to TRBJ2-3, with TRBD2 matching over 8 bases. The germline gives CDR1 KGHDR, CDR2 SFDVKD. The trim removed 0 bases at V and 4 bases at J, leaving 8 bases unmatched. There are 17 residues in the CDR3. The CDR3 DNA reads TGTGCCACCAGTGATTTGAGGGCAGCGGGAGCTCCAGATACGCAGTATTTT. Protein product: CATSDLRAAGAPDTQYF.